The TCR beta chain under discussion was sequenced for a study of shared clonotypes between healthy human individuals. Terminally differentiated effector memory CD45RA+ cells were left out of the naive CD8 fraction, which was CD45RO-negative and positively selected for CCR7. Clones were sequenced by immunoSEQ multiplex PCR, and TCRdb holds only the in-frame ones, with some missing. The table has approximately 590,000 clones, nearly 97% seen once; the top ten hold roughly 0.1%. This clonotype originated in a woman in her 30s in good health. Material for sequencing was naive CD8+ T cells sorted from blood.

CDR3 protein: CASSRSGRRDEQYF. The CDR3 DNA follows: TGTGCCAGCAGCCGTAGCGGGAGGAGAGACGAGCAGTACTTC. The V and J genes are TRBV27 and TRBJ2-7, with 10 bases aligning to TRBD2. There are 14 residues in the CDR3. V dropped 6 bases and J dropped 5; count of bases not matched to a gene: 7. Germline CDR1 reads MNHEY; CDR2 reads SMNVEV (reference sequence).